These 25 T cell receptor beta chains share one sample of origin, sequenced in a study of CD8 T cells in ankylosing spondylitis. TCRdb passed the 5' RACE reads through MiXCR, listing each CDR3 protein once. The sample lists around 94,000 distinct CDR3 sequences, roughly 8.8% seen once, with approximately 29% in the top ten. These TCRs are of unknown antigen specificity. Overall study findings and caveats: A motif in TCR beta, a set of roughly eight highly homologous variants, appeared characteristic of ankylosing spondylitis blood.

The sample consisted of blood, either unsorted or a sorted T cell fraction (not recorded which). These receptor sequences come from a male donor with ankylosing spondylitis.

Only a few counts were recorded for this clonotype. The chain links TRBV24-1 to TRBJ2-1; D not resolved. Germline-derived CDR1 and CDR2 are KGHDR and SFDVKD. V was clipped by 0 bases and J by 10 bases, with 9 bases between them. The CDR3 totals 13 residues. CDR3 residues: CATSDLPLEEQFF. CDR3 in DNA: TGTGCCACCAGTGATTTGCCACTCGAAGAGCAGTTCTTC.

The J gene is TRBJ1-1, the V gene TRBV19; D not resolved. CDR3 size: 12 residues. Germline CDR1 is LNHDA and CDR2 is SQIVND (reference sequence). The ends were cut back, 1 base at V and 6 bases at J, with 6 bases in the middle. CDR3 DNA: TGTGCCAGTAGTATAGTCGGGTCTGAAGCTTTCTTT. Translating gives CASSIVGSEAFF.

By frequency in the sample, this clonotype is large. The V call is TRBV4-1, the J call TRBJ2-1; 9 bases align to TRBD2. Unmatched junction bases numbered 11, after V lost 4 bases and J lost 7 bases. The germline V gene encodes CDR1 MGHRA and CDR2 YSYEKL. The CDR3 contains 16 residues. The CDR3 loop is CASSPTPTTSGNEQFF. As DNA, the CDR3 is TGCGCCAGCAGCCCAACCCCAACTACTAGCGGGAATGAGCAGTTCTTC.

At least ten counts were recorded for this clonotype. V is TRBV2 and J is TRBJ2-1; TRBD1 is a possible D gene (6 bases). Germline-derived CDR1 and CDR2 are SNHLY and FYNNEI. V lost 6 bases to trimming and J lost 0 bases, with 12 bases between them. The CDR3 runs 15 residues. In DNA form, the CDR3 reads TGTGCCAGCAGCCCCAGGGGAAGCTCCTACAATGAGCAGTTCTTC. Its translation: CASSPRGSSYNEQFF.

The chain couples TRBV2 to TRBJ1-1; the match to TRBD1 covers 9 bases. Germline V gene lookup returns CDR1 SNHLY and CDR2 FYNNEI. This CDR3 comprises 14 residues. V lost 7 bases, J lost 5 bases, and 8 bases stayed unmatched. The CDR3 sequence: CASTPGQGGTEAFF. The CDR3 nucleotides are TGTGCCAGCACCCCGGGACAGGGAGGGACTGAAGCTTTCTTT.

This clonotype appeared many times. V and J are TRBV20-1 and TRBJ2-1; TRBD2 aligns across 12 bases. Trimming removed 1 base from V and 0 bases from J; junction bases left unmatched: 7. This CDR3 comprises 18 residues. Germline CDR1 DFQATT, CDR2 SNEGSKA (reference sequence). CDR3 sequence: CSARVASGRESSYNEQFF. The CDR3 DNA is TGCAGTGCTAGAGTGGCTAGCGGGAGGGAGAGCTCCTACAATGAGCAGTTCTTC.

This clonotype showed up many times. The V call is TRBV7-8, the J call TRBJ2-3; D may be TRBD1 or TRBD2 (5 bases each). V was cut by 4 bases and J by 0 bases, with 14 bases left in between. Germline V lookup: CDR1 SGHVS, CDR2 FQNEAQ. The CDR3 contains 16 residues. The CDR3 loop reads CASSSVGTVSTDTQYF. The CDR3 DNA sequence: TGTGCCAGCAGCTCAGTTGGGACCGTAAGCACAGATACGCAGTATTTT.

In DNA, the CDR3 is TGTGCCACCAGGGGACTAGCGGGAGCGAGGGACACCGGGGAGCTGTTTTTT. Translation gives CATRGLAGARDTGELFF. The V gene is TRBV24-1, the J gene TRBJ2-2; 14 positions match TRBD2. Germline V CDR1 and CDR2: KGHDR, SFDVKD. CDR3 length: 17 residues. V gave up 7 bases and J gave up 3 bases; unmatched junction bases: 6.

In its sample, this clonotype was seen many times. The J gene is TRBJ1-1, the V gene TRBV27; D uncertain. Germline V lookup: CDR1 MNHEY, CDR2 SMNVEV (reference sequence). The germline V and J ends were trimmed by 6 bases and 7 bases, with 18 bases remaining between them. The length of the CDR3 is 14 residues. The CDR3 sequence: CASSPGGYVGEAFF. CDR3 coding DNA: TGTGCCAGCAGCCCAGGTGGCTATGTCGGTGAAGCTTTCTTT.

The rearrangement uses TRBV10-3 and TRBJ2-2; D is ambiguous. The germline V gene encodes CDR1 ENHRY and CDR2 SYGVKD. CDR3 length equals 13 residues. The V gene lost 2 bases and the J gene lost 4 bases, with 5 bases spanning the gap. This CDR3 reads CAISEVSTGELFF. CDR3 DNA sequence: TGTGCCATCAGTGAGGTATCCACCGGGGAGCTGTTTTTT.

The table lists this clonotype with a few counts. The V gene is TRBV6-4, the J gene TRBJ2-7; D ambiguous. The CDR3 is 16 residues long. Germline lookup yields CDR1 MRHNA and CDR2 SNTAGT. With 0 bases removed from V and 5 bases from J, the gap between germline ends came to 17 bases. CDR3 protein: CASSDSFGPKIHEQYF. The CDR3 DNA reads TGTGCCAGCAGTGACTCGTTCGGGCCTAAAATCCACGAGCAGTACTTC.

V usage is TRBV12-3 or TRBV12-4 and J usage is TRBJ2-1; no definite D call. With 1 base removed from V and 4 bases from J, the gap between germline ends came to 8 bases. The CDR3 contains 14 residues. This chain's CDR3 is CASSLVSTYNEQFF. As DNA, the CDR3 is TGTGCCAGCAGTTTAGTTTCTACATACAATGAGCAGTTCTTC.

This clonotype was picked up many times. J is TRBJ2-1 and V is TRBV12-3 or TRBV12-4; 9 positions agree with TRBD1. The CDR3 is 15 amino acids. V dropped 6 bases and J dropped 8; count of bases not matched to a gene: 11. Here the CDR3 DNA reads TGTGCCAGCAGCCAACCGGGACAGGGTTCCTATGAGCAGTTCTTC. Translation gives CASSQPGQGSYEQFF.

This clonotype has a count of ten or more. The CDR3 protein is CASSGVGDTDTQYF. The CDR3 region has the DNA TGCGCCAGCAGTGGTGTCGGGGACACAGATACGCAGTATTTT. This sequence joins TRBV10-2 and TRBJ2-3; the D gene is possibly TRBD2 (5 bases). V was clipped by 4 bases and J by 2 bases, with 10 bases between them. The CDR3 totals 14 residues. Germline V lookup: CDR1 WSHSY, CDR2 SAAADI.

The J gene is TRBJ2-7, the V gene TRBV7-9, with D maybe TRBD2 (5 bases). The CDR3 is 13 amino acids. Between the trimmed V and J ends, which lost 5 bases and 2 bases, there was a span of 10 bases. Germline lookup yields CDR1 SEHNR and CDR2 FQNEAQ (reference sequence). Here the CDR3 DNA reads TGTGCCAGCAGCCCTCGGGGAGCCTACGAGCAGTACTTC. Protein product: CASSPRGAYEQYF.

In this sample, this clonotype turned up many times. This chain joins TRBV3-1 and TRBJ2-1, with 8 bases identical to TRBD2. V lost 1 base, J lost 0 bases, and 8 bases stayed unmatched. The germline V gene has CDR1 LGHDT and CDR2 YNNKEL (reference sequence). The CDR3 has 18 residues. CDR3 sequence (DNA): TGTGCCAGCAGCCAAGTCCTCGGGAGGGCCGGCTCCTACAATGAGCAGTTCTTC. Protein sequence: CASSQVLGRAGSYNEQFF.

The table lists this clonotype with many counts. The chain links TRBV12-3 or TRBV12-4 to TRBJ2-1, with D possibly being TRBD1 or TRBD2 (5 bases each). Trimming removed 10 bases at V and 3 bases at J, with 13 bases between. This CDR3 region has 13 residues. In nucleotides, the CDR3 is TGTGCCAACGGCCGGGACCACTACAATGAGCAGTTCTTC. Its protein product is CANGRDHYNEQFF.

The chain links TRBV27 to TRBJ2-1, with TRBD2 matching over 9 bases. The germline gives CDR1 MNHEY, CDR2 SMNVEV (reference sequence). The CDR3 has 15 residues. V was pared by 4 bases and J by 2 bases, with 3 bases of the junction left unmatched. This CDR3 is CASSSGLAPYNEQFF. In DNA form, the CDR3 reads TGTGCCAGCAGTTCCGGACTAGCGCCCTACAATGAGCAGTTCTTC.

The chain is built from TRBV13 and TRBJ1-1; a possible D gene is TRBD1 (6 bases). Trimming removed 5 bases at V and 3 bases at J, with 13 bases between. The CDR3 totals 14 residues. Germline CDR1 reads PRHDT; CDR2 reads FYEKMQ (reference sequence). In DNA form, the CDR3 reads TGTGCCAGCAGCCCGGGGACATCCTACACTGAAGCTTTCTTT. This codes for CASSPGTSYTEAFF. The variable domain in full, completed from reference TRBV13 and TRBJ1-1, reads AAGVIQSPRHLIKEKRETATLKCYPIPRHDTVYWYQQGPGQDPQFLISFYEKMQSDKGSIPDRFSAQQFSDYHSELNMSSLELGDSALYFCASSPGTSYTEAFFGQGTRLTVV.

The gene calls are TRBV11-2 and TRBJ2-7, with a tentative D call TRBD1 (6 bases). Trimming took 5 bases from V and 3 from J, leaving 17 bases between them. Germline V gene lookup returns CDR1 SGHAT and CDR2 FQNNGV. There are 15 residues in the CDR3. CDR3 in amino acids: CASSPSMGAGYEQYF. The DNA of the CDR3 is TGTGCCAGCAGCCCCTCGATGGGGGCGGGCTACGAGCAGTACTTC.

This clonotype was counted many times. This chain links TRBV7-9 with TRBJ2-1; the match to TRBD2 covers 9 bases. With 1 base clipped from V and 7 bases from J, the junction kept 5 bases outside the gene matches. This CDR3 has 15 amino acids. Germline V gene data show CDR1 as SEHNR and CDR2 as FQNEAQ (reference sequence). The CDR3 nucleotides are TGTGCCAGCAGCTTAGTGGATAGCGGGGGAAATGAGCAGTTCTTC. Translation gives CASSLVDSGGNEQFF. The full variable domain, its missing parts supplied by reference TRBV7-9 and TRBJ2-1, is DTGVSQNPRHKITKRGQNVTFRCDPISEHNRLYWYRQTLGQGPEFLTYFQNEAQLEKSRLLSDRFSAERPKGSFSTLEIQRTEQGDSAMYLCASSLVDSGGNEQFFGPGTRLTVL.

This clonotype showed up just a few times. The chain carries TRBV15 and TRBJ2-1, with a possible D match to TRBD2 (6 bases). Between the trimmed V and J ends, which lost 3 bases and 9 bases, there was a span of 12 bases. Germline CDR1 reads LNHNV; CDR2 reads YYDKDF (reference sequence). This CDR3 has 13 amino acids. The CDR3 loop reads CATSSLLASEQFF. CDR3 in DNA: TGTGCCACCAGCAGCCTCCTAGCGTCTGAGCAGTTCTTC.

This rearrangement joins TRBV12-3 or TRBV12-4 to TRBJ2-2; TRBD2 matches at 7 bases. V lost 6 bases to trimming and J lost 3 bases; unmatched junction nucleotides: 4. The CDR3 runs to 14 residues. The CDR3 reads CASSLAGDTGELFF. CDR3 nucleotides: TGTGCCAGCAGCCTTGCGGGAGACACCGGGGAGCTGTTTTTT.

This clonotype was detected many times. This sequence joins TRBV5-1 and TRBJ2-1, with D unresolved. This CDR3 has 12 residues. In germline, CDR1 is SGHRS, CDR2 YFSETQ. Deletions cut 3 bases from V and 9 bases from J, with 10 bases between. The CDR3 bases are TGCGCCAGCAGCTGGACCGGCATTGAGCAGTTCTTC. The encoded protein is CASSWTGIEQFF.

Only a few counts were recorded for this clonotype. This sequence joins TRBV20-1 and TRBJ2-6, with 10 positions matching TRBD1. Germline V CDR1 and CDR2: DFQATT, SNEGSKA (reference sequence). V gave up 2 bases and J gave up 0 bases; unmatched junction bases: 7. This CDR3 is 18 amino acids long. The CDR3 loop is CSARKGTGAISGANVLTF. Written as DNA, the CDR3 is TGCAGTGCTAGAAAAGGGACAGGGGCTATCTCTGGGGCCAACGTCCTGACTTTC.